This paragraph covers one T cell receptor (beta chain) sequence. Some clones are missing from TCRdb's copy, which holds only in-frame ones; the method was immunoSEQ multiplex PCR. Found here are tens of thousands of clones, 65% to 90% of them singletons; the top ten hold around 6.7%. In germline, CDR1 is SGHTA, CDR2 FQGTGA. The CDR3 loop spans 15 amino acids. The V and J ends lost 2 bases and 3 bases, in that order; junction bases with no gene match: 6. These data are taken from a study of control samples from healthy donors and cancer patients. The chain employs TRBV7-3 and TRBJ1-2; 7 bases match TRBD1. The receptor's source is a woman aged 55-70 years with head and neck cancer. The sequencing input was PBMCs. CDR3 loop: CASSLLGQSDYGYTF. Here the CDR3 DNA reads TGTGCCAGCAGCTTATTGGGACAGTCTGACTATGGCTACACCTTC.